The rows below give T cell receptor beta chains drawn from one sample of a study of metastatic and nonmetastatic thyroid tumors. TCRdb reanalyzed the PCR reads via MiXCR. The sample has under 35,000 clones; 17% are singletons. Sequencing input: blood. These receptors came from a female donor with papillary thyroid cancer or a benign thyroid nodule (not recorded which). Some clones in this sample may be carry-over from other donors' samples. The CDR3 runs from the conserved cysteine through the conserved F or W. A D gene is named only where the DNA matches it firmly. Some rows mark clone size as missing; the rest say once, few, many or name a class of expanded clone.

>TRBJ1-3|14|TRBV6-1|few|NA
CASSMTSSGNTLYF
TGTGCCAGTAGCATGACTAGCTCTGGAAACACCCTATATTTT
>TRBJ1-2|15|TRBV2|many|NA
CASSEETGQAYGYTF
TGTGCCAGCAGTGAAGAAACAGGGCAAGCCTACGGCTACACCTTC
>TRBJ2-2|16|TRBV28|few|TRBD1
CASSFLGDRGTGELFF
TGTGCCAGCAGTTTTTTAGGGGACAGGGGAACGGGGGAGCTGTTTTTT
>TRBJ2-2|15|TRBV14|many|NA
CASSQDSRSTGELFF
TGTGCCAGCAGCCAAGATAGCCGATCCACCGGGGAGCTGTTTTTT
>TRBJ2-2|15|TRBV6-1|many|TRBD2
CASSRSGGATGELFF
TGTGCCAGCAGTCGGAGCGGGGGGGCTACCGGGGAGCTGTTTTTT
>TRBJ2-1|12|TRBV20-1|NA|NA
CSAIPSWGQQFF
TGCAGTGCTATTCCGTCATGGGGACAGCAGTTCTTC
>TRBJ2-1|13|TRBV4-2|many|NA
CASSQLRGSEQFF
TGTGCCAGCAGCCAATTACGTGGTAGTGAGCAGTTCTTC
>TRBJ1-2|15|TRBV9|many|NA
CASSVGEGWHYGYTF
TGTGCCAGCAGCGTAGGAGAGGGGTGGCACTATGGCTACACCTTC
>TRBJ1-2|19|TRBV2|many|NA
CASSENPLGRGNGYYGYTF
TGTGCCAGCAGTGAAAATCCCCTGGGGCGGGGAAACGGGTACTATGGCTACACCTTC
>TRBJ2-2|13|TRBV7-8|NA|NA
CSIQLEDGRELFF
TGTTCCATCCAGCTGGAGGACGGGCGGGAGCTGTTTTTT